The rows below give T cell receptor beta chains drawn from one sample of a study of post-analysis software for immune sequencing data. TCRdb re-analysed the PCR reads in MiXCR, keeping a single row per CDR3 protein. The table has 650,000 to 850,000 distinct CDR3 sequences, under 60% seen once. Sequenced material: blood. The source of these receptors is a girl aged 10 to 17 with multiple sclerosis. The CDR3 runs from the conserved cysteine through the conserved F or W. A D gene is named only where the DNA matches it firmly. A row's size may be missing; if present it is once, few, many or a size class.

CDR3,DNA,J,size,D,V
CASSLDGVRGETQYF,TGTGCCAGCAGCTTAGACGGGGTCCGCGGGGAGACCCAGTACTTC,TRBJ2-5,NA,NA,TRBV7-8
CASGTGSRYEQYF,TGTGCTAGTGGGACAGGGAGTAGGTACGAGCAGTACTTC,TRBJ2-7,NA,TRBD1,TRBV12-5
CASRTSGLTDTQYF,TGTGCCTCCCGGACTAGCGGGCTCACAGATACGCAGTATTTT,TRBJ2-3,few,TRBD2,TRBV6-6
CASSLRREGLYEQYF,TGTGCCAGCAGCTTAAGGCGGGAGGGCCTGTACGAGCAGTACTTC,TRBJ2-7,once,TRBD2,TRBV7-9
CASSDWHSYNSPLHF,TGTGCCAGCAGTGACTGGCACTCCTATAATTCACCCCTCCACTTT,TRBJ1-6,NA,NA,TRBV2
CSAPPSGRTDTQYF,TGCAGTGCCCCCCCCAGCGGGAGAACAGATACGCAGTATTTT,TRBJ2-3,NA,TRBD2,TRBV20-1
CSAVASSAETQYF,TGCAGCGCTGTTGCTTCCTCAGCAGAGACCCAGTACTTC,TRBJ2-5,once,NA,TRBV20-1
CSVVPNTEAFF,TGCAGCGTTGTCCCAAACACTGAAGCTTTCTTT,TRBJ1-1,few,NA,TRBV29-1
CASSSLGQLQETQYF,TGTGCCAGCAGCTCGCTGGGACAGCTCCAAGAGACCCAGTACTTC,TRBJ2-5,few,TRBD1,TRBV7-6
CAIQGSDPSTDTQYF,TGTGCCATACAGGGGAGTGATCCTAGCACAGATACGCAGTATTTT,TRBJ2-3,few,TRBD1,TRBV10-3
CASGQAHYGYTF,TGTGCCAGCGGACAGGCTCACTATGGCTACACCTTC,TRBJ1-2,NA,TRBD1,TRBV27
CASSSHANYGYTF,TGTGCCAGCAGCTCCCACGCTAACTATGGCTACACCTTC,TRBJ1-2,few,NA,TRBV9
CSARAPRGVSEQFF,TGCAGTGCTAGAGCCCCCAGGGGAGTCAGTGAGCAGTTCTTC,TRBJ2-1,NA,NA,TRBV20-1